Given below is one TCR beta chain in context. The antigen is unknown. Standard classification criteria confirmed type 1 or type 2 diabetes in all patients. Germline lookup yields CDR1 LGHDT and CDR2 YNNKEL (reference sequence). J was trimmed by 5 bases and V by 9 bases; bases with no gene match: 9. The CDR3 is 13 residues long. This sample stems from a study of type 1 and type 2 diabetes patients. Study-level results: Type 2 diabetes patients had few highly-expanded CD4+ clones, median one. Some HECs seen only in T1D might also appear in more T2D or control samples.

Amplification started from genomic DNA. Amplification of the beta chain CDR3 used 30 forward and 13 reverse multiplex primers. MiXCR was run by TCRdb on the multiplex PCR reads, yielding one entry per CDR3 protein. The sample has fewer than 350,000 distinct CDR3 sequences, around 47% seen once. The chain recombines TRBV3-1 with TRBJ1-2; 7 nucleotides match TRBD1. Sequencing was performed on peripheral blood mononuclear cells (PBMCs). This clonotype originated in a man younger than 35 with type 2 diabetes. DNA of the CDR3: TGTGCCAGTAAACAGGGGACGGCTTATGGCTACACCTTC. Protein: CASKQGTAYGYTF.